Listed below are T cell receptor beta chains from one sample, sequenced in a study of CD8+ T cells in alopecia areata. Produced via immunoSEQ multiplex PCR; TCRdb's table is partial and in-frame only. The sample comprises 150,000 to 200,000 clones, just over 65% of which are singletons, and 10% to 12% rests with the top ten. Here the sequenced sample was CD8+ T cells sorted from blood, taken at week 0. These receptor sequences come from a human donor with alopecia areata. The CDR3 runs from the conserved cysteine through the conserved F or W. A D gene is named only where the DNA matches it firmly. Where a row states a size, it is once, few, many or the class of an expanded clone; other rows omit it.

j_call,v_call,d_call,clone_size,cdr3_aa,cdr3_nt
TRBJ2-7,TRBV6-5,TRBD1,once,CASSYDVQGDYEQYF,TGTGCCAGCAGTTACGACGTTCAGGGGGACTACGAGCAGTACTTC
TRBJ2-3,TRBV30,-,-,CAWSRVDIFTDTQYF,TGTGCCTGGAGTCGGGTGGACATCTTCACAGATACGCAGTATTTT
TRBJ2-1,TRBV19,TRBD1,few,CASSTDRGGGNEQFF,TGTGCCAGTAGTACTGACAGGGGGGGTGGCAATGAGCAGTTCTTC
TRBJ2-1,TRBV7-2,TRBD2,-,CASTAAGSYNEQFF,TGTGCCAGCACCGCAGCGGGGTCCTACAATGAGCAGTTCTTC
TRBJ1-1,TRBV15,-,-,CATGGSENTEAFF,TGTGCCACCGGGGGATCGGAGAACACTGAAGCTTTCTTT
TRBJ1-1,TRBV7-8,-,few,CASSFAGAEAFF,TGTGCCAGCAGCTTTGCGGGTGCTGAAGCTTTCTTT
TRBJ2-7,TRBV4-1,TRBD2,-,CASSPTSGEYEQYF,TGCGCCAGCAGCCCGACTAGCGGGGAGTACGAGCAGTACTTC
TRBJ1-1,TRBV4-1,-,-,CASSYDNRKNTEAFF,TGCGCCAGCAGCTACGATAACAGAAAGAACACTGAAGCTTTCTTT
TRBJ2-1,TRBV7-8,TRBD2,-,CASSSTTSGGGHEQFF,TGTGCCAGCAGCTCAACGACTAGCGGGGGTGGCCATGAGCAGTTCTTC
TRBJ1-1,TRBV30,-,-,CAWNVAIYKNTEAFF,TGTGCCTGGAACGTGGCAATATACAAGAACACTGAAGCTTTCTTT
TRBJ1-2,TRBV6-5,TRBD1,-,CASRTGGDYGYTF,TGTGCCAGCAGAACAGGGGGTGACTATGGCTACACCTTC
TRBJ1-2,TRBV4-1,TRBD1,few,CASSQWTGQPGGYTF,TGCGCCAGCAGCCAATGGACAGGGCAGCCCGGGGGCTACACCTTC
TRBJ2-1,TRBV29-1,TRBD1,few,CSVGRQGALNEQFF,TGCAGCGTTGGCCGACAGGGGGCGTTGAATGAGCAGTTCTTC
TRBJ2-1,TRBV7-7,-,-,CASSLGSYNEQFF,TGTGCTAGCAGCTTGGGTAGCTACAATGAGCAGTTCTTC
TRBJ2-5,TRBV15,-,-,CATSRGRGEETQYF,TGTGCCACCAGCAGGGGCAGGGGGGAAGAGACCCAGTACTTC
TRBJ2-7,TRBV5-1,-,-,CASSLRDPSSYEQYF,TGCGCCAGCAGCTTGCGGGACCCCAGCTCCTACGAGCAGTACTTC
TRBJ2-3,TRBV5-1,-,once,CASSQSNEQYF,TGCGCCAGCAGCCAGAGCAATGAGCAGTATTTT
TRBJ1-2,TRBV30,-,once,CAWSVHANYGYTF,TGTGCCTGGAGTGTACATGCGAACTATGGCTACACCTTC
TRBJ1-1,TRBV4-2,-,few,CASSQDGTLNTEAFF,TGTGCCAGCAGCCAAGATGGGACCCTGAACACTGAAGCTTTCTTT
TRBJ2-7,TRBV13,-,-,CASSRGYEQYF,TGTGCCAGCAGCCGAGGCTACGAGCAGTACTTC
TRBJ2-2,TRBV5-4,-,-,CASMSEFTGELFF,TGTGCCAGCATGAGTGAGTTCACCGGGGAGCTGTTTTTT
TRBJ2-7,TRBV7-9,TRBD1,-,CASNRSRTGVHEQYF,TGTGCCAGCAACCGATCCCGGACAGGGGTACACGAGCAGTACTTC
TRBJ2-5,TRBV12-5,-,-,CASAMRPQETQYF,TGTGCTAGTGCTATGAGACCTCAAGAGACCCAGTACTTC
TRBJ2-2,TRBV10-3,TRBD2,-,CAIKWTSGANTGELFF,TGTGCCATCAAATGGACTAGCGGAGCGAACACCGGGGAGCTGTTTTTT
TRBJ1-2,TRBV7-8,-,few,CASSLGGALYGYTF,TGTGCCAGCAGCTTAGGCGGGGCCCTCTATGGCTACACCTTC
TRBJ1-2,TRBV29-1,-,-,CSVDQGIYYGYTF,TGCAGCGTTGACCAGGGGATCTACTATGGCTACACCTTC
TRBJ2-5,TRBV4-2,-,-,CASSQVPQPLLPQETQYF,TGTGCCAGCAGCCAAGTACCCCAGCCACTCCTGCCACAAGAGACCCAGTACTTC
TRBJ1-2,TRBV27,-,-,CASSPWGDYDGYTF,TGTGCCAGCAGTCCGTGGGGGGATTATGATGGCTACACCTTC
TRBJ2-5,TRBV7-7,-,-,CASSLAGSETQYF,TGTGCCAGCAGCTTAGCAGGCTCGGAGACCCAGTACTTC
TRBJ2-7,TRBV30,-,-,CAWSDETISSYEQYF,TGTGCCTGGAGTGACGAGACAATAAGCTCCTACGAGCAGTACTTC
TRBJ2-7,TRBV2,-,-,CASSDGYEQYF,TGTGCCAGCAGTGACGGCTACGAGCAGTACTTC
TRBJ1-1,TRBV5-1,TRBD1,once,CASSLVGRGKIEAFF,TGCGCCAGCAGCTTGGTAGGCAGGGGGAAAATTGAAGCTTTCTTT
TRBJ2-7,TRBV30,TRBD2,-,CASAGTKVYEQYF,TGTGCCTCCGCCGGGACTAAGGTCTACGAGCAGTACTTC
TRBJ2-4,TRBV13,-,-,CASSSAKNIQYF,TGTGCCAGCAGCTCGGCCAAAAACATTCAGTACTTC
TRBJ1-6,TRBV11-2,-,-,CASSLATANSPLHF,TGTGCCAGCAGCTTAGCGACAGCTAATTCACCCCTCCACTTT
TRBJ2-3,TRBV6-5,TRBD2,-,CASSYIASSGGDTQYF,TGTGCCAGCAGTTACATAGCGTCTAGCGGGGGGGATACGCAGTATTTT
TRBJ2-7,TRBV5-1,-,few,CASRTGTNEQYF,TGCGCCAGCAGGACCGGGACAAACGAGCAGTACTTC
TRBJ2-7,TRBV25-1,-,once,CASPIYSRSSYEQYF,TGTGCCAGCCCGATATACAGCCGAAGCTCCTACGAGCAGTACTTC
TRBJ2-3,TRBV27,-,-,CASSILGTQADTQYF,TGTGCCAGCAGTATCCTAGGAACGCAGGCAGATACGCAGTATTTT
TRBJ2-6,TRBV7-4,-,-,CASSQGPSGANVLTF,TGTGCCAGCAGCCAGGGGCCCTCTGGGGCCAACGTCCTGACTTTC
TRBJ1-2,TRBV5-6,-,-,CASSLQGRAYYGYTF,TGTGCCAGCAGCTTACAAGGGCGCGCATACTATGGCTACACCTTC
TRBJ1-2,TRBV4-1,-,-,CASSQAYGPSRGGYTF,TGCGCCAGCAGCCAAGCCTATGGCCCCTCTAGGGGTGGCTACACCTTC
TRBJ1-1,TRBV29-1,TRBD1,-,CSVDAQDRWNTEAFF,TGCAGCGTTGATGCCCAGGACAGGTGGAACACTGAAGCTTTCTTT
TRBJ1-5,TRBV4-1,TRBD1,-,CASSGTGGSNQPQHF,TGCGCCAGCAGCGGTACAGGGGGTAGCAATCAGCCCCAGCATTTT
TRBJ1-1,TRBV29-1,TRBD1,few,CSVGGTGGTEAFF,TGCAGCGTTGGGGGGACAGGGGGCACTGAAGCTTTCTTT
TRBJ2-3,TRBV4-2,-,once,CASSQEGRDTDTQYF,TGTGCCAGCAGCCAAGAGGGCCGGGACACAGATACGCAGTATTTT
TRBJ1-1,TRBV14,TRBD1,-,CASSHVGTGRLTFF,TGTGCCAGCAGCCACGTCGGGACAGGGAGGTTAACTTTCTTT
TRBJ2-2,TRBV19,TRBD1,-,CASSIRPGQGAGELFF,TGTGCCAGTAGTATACGCCCGGGACAGGGGGCCGGGGAGCTGTTTTTT
TRBJ1-2,TRBV25-1,TRBD1,-,CASSEGTGLGYGYTF,TGTGCCAGCAGTGAAGGGACAGGGCTAGGATATGGCTACACCTTC
TRBJ2-7,TRBV29-1,-,-,CSVVARAYEQYF,TGCAGCGTTGTTGCCAGAGCCTACGAGCAGTACTTC
TRBJ2-1,TRBV27,-,-,CASSFGGINEQFF,TGTGCCAGCAGTTTCGGGGGAATCAATGAGCAGTTCTTC
TRBJ1-3,TRBV2,-,-,CAVVSVHTIYF,TGTGCCGTAGTTTCGGTACACACCATATATTTT
TRBJ1-5,TRBV7-9,-,-,CASRRGEQPQHF,TGTGCCAGCAGACGGGGGGAACAGCCCCAGCATTTT
TRBJ1-5,TRBV18,-,-,CASSSTGNNQPQHF,TGTGCCAGCTCATCGACAGGAAATAATCAGCCCCAGCATTTT
TRBJ2-1,TRBV20-1,TRBD2,-,CSASGGNEQFF,TGCAGTGCCAGCGGGGGCAATGAGCAGTTCTTC
TRBJ1-1,TRBV29-1,-,-,CSVEEGGTEAFF,TGCAGCGTTGAAGAAGGGGGCACTGAAGCTTTCTTT
TRBJ2-5,TRBV30,-,-,CAWSSASEGETQYF,TGTGCCTGGAGTTCCGCTAGCGAAGGGGAGACCCAGTACTTC
TRBJ1-6,TRBV7-9,-,-,CASSLEGPYNSPLHF,TGTGCCAGCAGCTTAGAGGGCCCCTATAATTCACCCCTCCACTTT
TRBJ1-1,TRBV6-5,-,-,CASRASFNTEAFF,TGTGCCAGCAGAGCGTCGTTTAACACTGAAGCTTTCTTT
TRBJ2-3,TRBV28,-,-,CASSTAYTQYF,TGTGCCAGCAGTACGGCCTATACGCAGTATTTT